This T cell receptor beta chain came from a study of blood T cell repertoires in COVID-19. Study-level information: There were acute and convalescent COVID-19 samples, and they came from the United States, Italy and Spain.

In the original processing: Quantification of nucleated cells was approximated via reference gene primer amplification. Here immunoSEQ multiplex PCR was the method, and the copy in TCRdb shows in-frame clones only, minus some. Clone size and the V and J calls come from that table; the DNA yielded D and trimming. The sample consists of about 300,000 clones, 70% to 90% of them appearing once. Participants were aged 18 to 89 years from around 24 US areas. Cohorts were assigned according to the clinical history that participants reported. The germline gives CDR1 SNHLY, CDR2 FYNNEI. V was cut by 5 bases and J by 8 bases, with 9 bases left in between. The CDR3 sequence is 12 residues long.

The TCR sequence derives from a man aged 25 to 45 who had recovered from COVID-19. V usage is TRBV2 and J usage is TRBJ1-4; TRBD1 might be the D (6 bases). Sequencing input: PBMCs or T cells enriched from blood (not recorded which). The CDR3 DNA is TGTGCCAGCAGTACGGGGGGCGAAAAACTGTTTTTT. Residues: CASSTGGEKLFF. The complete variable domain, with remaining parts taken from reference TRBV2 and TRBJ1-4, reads EPEVTQTPSHQVTQMGQEVILRCVPISNHLYFYWYRQILGQKVEFLVSFYNNEISEKSEIFDDQFSVERPDGSNFTLKIRSTKLEDSAMYFCASSTGGEKLFFGSGTQLSVL.